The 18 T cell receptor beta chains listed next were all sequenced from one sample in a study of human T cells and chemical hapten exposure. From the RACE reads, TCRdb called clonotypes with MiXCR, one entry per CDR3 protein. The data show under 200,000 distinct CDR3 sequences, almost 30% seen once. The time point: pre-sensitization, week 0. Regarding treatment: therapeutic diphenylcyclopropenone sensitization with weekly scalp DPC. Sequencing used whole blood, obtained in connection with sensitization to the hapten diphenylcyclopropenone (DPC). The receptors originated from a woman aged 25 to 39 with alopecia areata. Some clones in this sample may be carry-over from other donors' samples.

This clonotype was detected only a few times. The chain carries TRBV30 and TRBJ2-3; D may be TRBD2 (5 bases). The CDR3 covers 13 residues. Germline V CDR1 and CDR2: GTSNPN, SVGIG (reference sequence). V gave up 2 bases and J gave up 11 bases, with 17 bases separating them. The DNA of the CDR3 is TGTGCCTGGAGTCTAGACCTCAATGGAGGGCAGTATTTT. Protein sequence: CAWSLDLNGGQYF.

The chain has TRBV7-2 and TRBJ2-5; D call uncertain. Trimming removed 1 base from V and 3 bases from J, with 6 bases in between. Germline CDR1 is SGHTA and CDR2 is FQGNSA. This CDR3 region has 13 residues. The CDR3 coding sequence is TGTGCCAGCAGCTTAGGCAGAAAAGAGACCCAGTACTTC. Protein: CASSLGRKETQYF. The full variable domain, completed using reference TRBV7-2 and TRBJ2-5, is GAGVSQSPSNKVTEKGKDVELRCDPISGHTALYWYRQSLGQGLEFLIYFQGNSAPDKSGLPSDRFSAERTGGSVSTLTIQRTQQEDSAVYLCASSLGRKETQYFGPGTRLLVL.

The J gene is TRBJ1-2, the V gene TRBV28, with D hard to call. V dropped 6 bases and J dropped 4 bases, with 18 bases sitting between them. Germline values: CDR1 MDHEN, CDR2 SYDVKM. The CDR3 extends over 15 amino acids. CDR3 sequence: CASSQTLGYGYGYTF. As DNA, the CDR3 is TGTGCCAGCAGCCAAACCCTAGGGTATGGCTATGGCTACACCTTC.

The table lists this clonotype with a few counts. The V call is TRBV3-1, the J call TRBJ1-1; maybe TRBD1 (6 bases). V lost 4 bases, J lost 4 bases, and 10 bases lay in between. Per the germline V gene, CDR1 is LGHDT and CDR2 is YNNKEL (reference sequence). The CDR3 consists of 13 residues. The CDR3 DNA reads TGTGCCAGCAGCCCCGGGACAATCACTGAAGCTTTCTTT. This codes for CASSPGTITEAFF.

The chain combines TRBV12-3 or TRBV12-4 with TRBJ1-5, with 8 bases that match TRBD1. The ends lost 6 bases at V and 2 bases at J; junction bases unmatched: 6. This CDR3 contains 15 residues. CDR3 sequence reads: CASSLTTGGNQPQHF. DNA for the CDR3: TGTGCCAGCAGCCTGACGACAGGGGGCAATCAGCCCCAGCATTTT.

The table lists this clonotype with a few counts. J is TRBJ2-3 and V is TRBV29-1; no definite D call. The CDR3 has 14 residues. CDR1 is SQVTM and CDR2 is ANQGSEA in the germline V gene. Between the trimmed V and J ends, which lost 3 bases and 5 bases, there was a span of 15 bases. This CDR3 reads CSVERSWVGDTQYF. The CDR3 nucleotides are TGCAGCGTTGAGCGTAGCTGGGTTGGAGATACGCAGTATTTT.

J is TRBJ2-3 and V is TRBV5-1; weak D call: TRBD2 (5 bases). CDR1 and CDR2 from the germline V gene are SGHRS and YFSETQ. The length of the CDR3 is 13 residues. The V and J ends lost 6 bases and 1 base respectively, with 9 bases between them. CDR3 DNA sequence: TGCGCCAGCAAGGTTAGCGGCACAGATACGCAGTATTTT. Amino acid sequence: CASKVSGTDTQYF.

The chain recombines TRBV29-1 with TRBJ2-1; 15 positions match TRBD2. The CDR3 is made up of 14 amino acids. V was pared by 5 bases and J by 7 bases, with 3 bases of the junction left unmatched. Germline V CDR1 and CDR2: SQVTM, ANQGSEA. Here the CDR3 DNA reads TGCAGCGTTCCCGGACTAGCGGGAGGGAATGAGCAGTTCTTC. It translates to CSVPGLAGGNEQFF.

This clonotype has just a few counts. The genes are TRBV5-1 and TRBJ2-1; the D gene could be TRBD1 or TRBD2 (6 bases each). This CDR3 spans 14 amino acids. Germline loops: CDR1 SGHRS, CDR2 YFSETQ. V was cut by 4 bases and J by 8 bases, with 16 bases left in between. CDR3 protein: CASSRQEGVDEQFF. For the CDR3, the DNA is TGCGCCAGCAGCCGACAGGAGGGGGTCGATGAGCAGTTCTTC. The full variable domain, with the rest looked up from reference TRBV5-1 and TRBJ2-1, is KAGVTQTPRYLIKTRGQQVTLSCSPISGHRSVSWYQQTPGQGLQFLFEYFSETQRNKGNFPGRFSGRQFSNSRSEMNVSTLELGDSALYLCASSRQEGVDEQFFGPGTRLTVL.

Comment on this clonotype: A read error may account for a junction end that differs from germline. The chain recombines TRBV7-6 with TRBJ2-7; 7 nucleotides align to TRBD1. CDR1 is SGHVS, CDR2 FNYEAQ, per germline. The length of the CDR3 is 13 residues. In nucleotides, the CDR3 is TGTGCCAGCAGCTTAGCGTTAACAGGGGAAAGGTCATTC. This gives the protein CASSLALTGERSF.

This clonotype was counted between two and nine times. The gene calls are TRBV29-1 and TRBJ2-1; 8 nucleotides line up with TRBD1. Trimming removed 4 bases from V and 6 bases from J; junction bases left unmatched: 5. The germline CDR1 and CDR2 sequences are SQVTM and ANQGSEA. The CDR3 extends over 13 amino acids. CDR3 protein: CSVGQGMVNEQFF. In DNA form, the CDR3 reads TGCAGCGTTGGACAGGGGATGGTCAATGAGCAGTTCTTC.

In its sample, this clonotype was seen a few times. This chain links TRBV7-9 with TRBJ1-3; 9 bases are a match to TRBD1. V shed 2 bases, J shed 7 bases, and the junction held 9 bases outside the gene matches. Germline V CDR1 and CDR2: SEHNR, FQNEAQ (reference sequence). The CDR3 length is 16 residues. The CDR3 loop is CASSLSPGQGFNTIYF. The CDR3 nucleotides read TGTGCCAGCAGCTTATCGCCGGGACAGGGTTTTAACACCATATATTTT. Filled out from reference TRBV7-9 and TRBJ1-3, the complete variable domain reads DTGVSQNPRHKITKRGQNVTFRCDPISEHNRLYWYRQTLGQGPEFLTYFQNEAQLEKSRLLSDRFSAERPKGSFSTLEIQRTEQGDSAMYLCASSLSPGQGFNTIYFGEGSWLTVV.

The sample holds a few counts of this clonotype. Written as DNA, the CDR3 is TGCAGCGTTGAATTTTCGGCAGAAACTAACTATGGCTACACCTTC. Translating it yields CSVEFSAETNYGYTF. This chain joins TRBV29-1 and TRBJ1-2; no clear D gene. Between the trimmed V and J ends, which lost 2 bases and 0 bases, there was a span of 13 bases. The CDR3 totals 15 residues. Germline V lookup: CDR1 SQVTM, CDR2 ANQGSEA.

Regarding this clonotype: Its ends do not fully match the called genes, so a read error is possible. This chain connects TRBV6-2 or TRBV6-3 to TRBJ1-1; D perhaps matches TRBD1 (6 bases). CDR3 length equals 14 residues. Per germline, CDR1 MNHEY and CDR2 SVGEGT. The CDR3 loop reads CAGSLTGIGTEAFF. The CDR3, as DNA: TGTGCCGGCAGTTTAACAGGGATTGGCACTGAAGCTTTCTTT.

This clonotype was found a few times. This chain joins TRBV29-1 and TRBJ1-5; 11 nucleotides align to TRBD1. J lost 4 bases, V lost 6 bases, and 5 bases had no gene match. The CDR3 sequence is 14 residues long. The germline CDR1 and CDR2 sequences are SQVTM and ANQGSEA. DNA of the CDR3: TGCAGCGTGGCCGGGACAGGGGGTAATCAGCCCCAGCATTTT. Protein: CSVAGTGGNQPQHF.

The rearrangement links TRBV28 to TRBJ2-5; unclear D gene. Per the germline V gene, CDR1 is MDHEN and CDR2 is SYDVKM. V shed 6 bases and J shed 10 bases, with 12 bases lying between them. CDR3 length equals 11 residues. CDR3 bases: TGTGCCAGCAGATCCTCGATTGGCCAGTACTTC. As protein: CASRSSIGQYF.

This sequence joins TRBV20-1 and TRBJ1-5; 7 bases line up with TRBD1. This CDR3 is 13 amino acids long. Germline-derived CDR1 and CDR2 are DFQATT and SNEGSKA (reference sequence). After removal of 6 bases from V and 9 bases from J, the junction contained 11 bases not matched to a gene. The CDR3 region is CSAITGADGPQHF. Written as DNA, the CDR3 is TGCAGTGCGATAACAGGGGCCGACGGGCCCCAGCATTTT.

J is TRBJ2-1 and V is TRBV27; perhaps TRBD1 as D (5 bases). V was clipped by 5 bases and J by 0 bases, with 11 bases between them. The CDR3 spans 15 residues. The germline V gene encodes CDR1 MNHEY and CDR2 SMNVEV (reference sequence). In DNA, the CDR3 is TGTGCCAGCAGTGTCTGGACAAACTCCTACAATGAGCAGTTCTTC. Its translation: CASSVWTNSYNEQFF.